This T cell receptor (beta chain) originates from a study of blood T cell repertoires in COVID-19 (TCRdb year 2020). Study-wide context: Samples from collaborators originated in the United States, Italy and Spain and spanned both the acute and convalescent phases of COVID-19. Sample metadata almost always included a de-identified subject ID, COVID-19 status, age in years and sex. The repertoires were released in a freely available public database meant as a resource for research on the immune response to SARS-CoV-2. Where HLA class I and class II types were available, the types were taken from metadata supplied by the sample provider, not from assay-based typing. The material from the prospective study consisted of cDNA or gDNA derived from T cells, B-cell-depleted T cells, or PBMCs. Subjects who had been exposed to COVID-19, were actively infected with it, or had recovered from it provided the deeply sampled blood TCRbeta repertoires that made up the dataset. Samples were obtained from the ongoing ImmuneRACE study (first 160 participants) and from 1,000 to 1,500 subjects provided by 6 global collaborators.

The paper's findings and limits, for the study overall: Clinical and demographic metadata were provided uncurated, with the amount varying by source and participant.

This clone occurred a few times. Its antigen is not yet known. No base quality values were provided; no much bigger clone lies one nucleotide off. TCRbeta CDR3 regions were amplified from genomic DNA using the immunoSEQ Assay, a bias-controlled multiplex PCR. Per the authors' processing: The number of nucleated cells in each sample was estimated from the amplification of reference gene primers within the assay. Sequence reads were collapsed and filtered to measure the absolute abundance of every unique TCRbeta CDR3 rearrangement. For each sample, productive Simpson clonality was calculated as the square root of Simpson's diversity index across productive rearrangements. TCRdb took over this immuneACCESS table, retaining in-frame rearrangements with V and J assigned. Such tables are incomplete; in checked studies, under half of the missing clones stem from an unresolved V gene, and the remainder is unexplained. That table is the source of V, J and clone size, and D and trimming were worked out from the DNA. For this sample there are fewer than 85,000 clones; about 88% appear just once. The top ten constitute around a tenth of the sample.

Each collaborating institution followed its own protocols to collect whole blood in K2EDTA tubes. For TCRbeta analysis, collaborators shipped samples as frozen whole blood, isolated PBMCs, or DNA extracted from either of those sample types. From its cysteine to its phenylalanine, the CDR3 spans 15 amino acids. Only CDR3 DNA remains: 45 bases, in frame from the first base. Based on the germline V gene, the CDR1 and CDR2 sequences are MGHRA and YSYEKL. The junction carries 10 bases between V and J, which are trimmed by 1 base and 0 bases respectively. The chain is assembled from TRBV4-1 and TRBJ2-7; the D gene cannot be named for sure. Sequenced: peripheral blood. The receptor's source is a human donor in a cohort sampled during active COVID-19. The nucleotide sequence is TGCGCCAGCAGCCAAGTCCTGACACACTCCTACGAGCAGTACTTC. It encodes CASSQVLTHSYEQYF.